This TCR beta chain comes out of a study of blood T cell repertoires in COVID-19. Germline CDR1 LNHDA, CDR2 SQIVND (reference sequence). Trimming took off 1 base at V and 9 bases at J, with 19 bases between the two ends. CDR3 length equals 16 residues. In the study's own analysis: Amplification from reference gene primers served as the basis for estimated nucleated cell counts. Using immunoSEQ multiplex PCR, the repertoire was profiled, and TCRdb retains in-frame clones only, with some absent. From that table come the V and J calls and clone size; the DNA was used to work out D and trimming. The repertoire holds around 450,000 clones, with about nine tenths as singletons. Cohorts were assigned according to the clinical history that participants reported.

The chain has TRBV19 and TRBJ2-1, with D perhaps matching TRBD2 (5 bases). The clonotype was recovered from a woman in her late teens or twenties who had recovered from COVID-19. The sequenced sample consisted of PBMCs or T cells enriched from blood (not recorded which). The CDR3 nucleotides read TGTGCCAGTAGTATAGTCCCGATTGTGGAGGCCACTGAGCAGTTCTTC. Its protein is CASSIVPIVEATEQFF.